What follows describes a single T cell receptor beta chain. Its specificity is not known. The data belong to a study of vaccination effects on CD4 cells after COVID-19. Antigen-specific CD4+ T cell clonotypes were called by their expansion after viral peptide-pool culture in ViraFEST. Cells that had been cultured for nine to eleven days were the source of isolated CD4+ T cells. Participants were vaccinated with two doses of either the BNT162b2 or mRNA-1273 vaccine. Absence of prior SARS-CoV-2 infection characterized the vaccine recipients, who showed negative nucleocapsid antibodies. Wells containing a few million PBMC each were cultured with roughly 10 IU/ml IL-2 and 8 to 10 ug/ml peptides. The authors replaced half the medium with IL-2 medium on days 3 and 7. The study, taken as a whole, reports: Marked contraction was observed in infection-induced and vaccine-induced clones late after vaccination.

Losses at the gene ends were 5 bases for V and 0 bases for J; bases not matched to a gene: 8. In germline, CDR1 is SGHRS, CDR2 YFSETQ. The length of the CDR3 is 16 residues. The protocol was immunoSEQ multiplex PCR, while the TCRdb copy is restricted to in-frame clones and leaves out a portion. The repertoire holds approximately 28,000 clones, with roughly four fifths as singletons. This chain uses TRBV5-1 with TRBJ2-1; 7 bases align to TRBD2. Source: CD4+ T cells from PBMCs cultured with HCoV-229E spike peptides, taken after COVID-19 vaccination. The source is a human donor who received a COVID-19 vaccine. The CDR3 nucleotides are TGCGCCAGCAGTTCAGCCGGGACTAACTCCTACAATGAGCAGTTCTTC. Its protein is CASSSAGTNSYNEQFF.